The 26 T cell receptor beta chains given below trace back to one sample, sequenced in a study of T cells after yellow fever vaccination. TCRdb used MiXCR to reprocess the 5' RACE reads, holding one entry per CDR3 protein. The top ten hold around 16% of the sample, which has 500,000 to 650,000 distinct CDR3 sequences, about a sixth seen once. The sample in question was PBMCs, obtained roughly 5 days after the first yellow fever vaccination. The receptor source for this set is a man younger than 35 who received the YFV17D yellow fever vaccine.

This clonotype was seen a handful of times. J is TRBJ1-6 and V is TRBV25-1; D is possibly TRBD1 (5 bases). Deletions cut 4 bases from V and 0 bases from J, with 19 bases between. The CDR3 sequence is 19 residues long. CDR1 and CDR2 (germline): MGHDK, SYGVNS. In DNA form, the CDR3 reads TGTGCCAGCAGTGGTCCTTCGATACAGGCGAGCTCCTATAATTCACCCCTCCACTTT. This codes for CASSGPSIQASSYNSPLHF.

The gene calls are TRBV20-1 and TRBJ2-7; TRBD1 matches at 7 bases. Germline lookup yields CDR1 DFQATT and CDR2 SNEGSKA (reference sequence). CDR3 size: 12 residues. V was clipped by 5 bases and J by 3 bases; unmatched bases: 4. The CDR3 DNA reads TGCAGTGCTGCTAGACAGGGCTACGAGCAGTACGTC. Protein: CSAARQGYEQYV.

This chain connects TRBV5-5 to TRBJ2-3; D is uncertain. This CDR3 is 17 amino acids long. Germline V gene data show CDR1 as SGHKS and CDR2 as YYEKEE (reference sequence). Deletions cut 4 bases from V and 1 base from J, with 19 bases between. Here the CDR3 reads CASSMGLTRVGTDTQYF. The CDR3 coding sequence is TGTGCCAGCAGCATGGGATTGACGAGAGTCGGCACAGATACGCAGTATTTT.

The V call is TRBV10-3, the J call TRBJ2-3; perhaps TRBD2 as D (6 bases). The germline V and J ends were trimmed by 7 bases and 1 base, with 12 bases remaining between them. Germline V gene lookup returns CDR1 ENHRY and CDR2 SYGVKD. The CDR3 runs to 14 residues. The CDR3 DNA is TGTGCCATCACGAGGCGGGGACGCACAGATACGCAGTATTTT. Amino acids: CAITRRGRTDTQYF.

This clonotype was seen a few times. The rearrangement joins TRBV5-1 to TRBJ1-1; no firm D call. V dropped 0 bases and J dropped 1 base, with 10 bases sitting between them. The CDR3 contains 15 residues. From germline, CDR1 is SGHRS and CDR2 YFSETQ. CDR3 coding DNA: TGCGCCAGCAGCTTGGTAGGCCACCCGAACACTGAAGCTTTCTTT. It is translated as CASSLVGHPNTEAFF.

The rearrangement joins TRBV29-1 to TRBJ2-5; D gene unclear. There are 11 residues in the CDR3. Trimming left V 4 bases short and J 5 bases short, with 8 bases between. From germline, CDR1 is SQVTM and CDR2 ANQGSEA. The DNA of the CDR3 is TGCAGCGTTGTCGATTGGGAGACCCAGTACTTC. Translation gives CSVVDWETQYF.

This clonotype was seen more than once but under ten times. The chain uses TRBV19 and TRBJ2-2; 7 nucleotides match TRBD2. V shed 5 bases, J shed 0 bases, and the junction held 6 bases outside the gene matches. The CDR3 sequence is 16 residues long. Looked up from germline, CDR1 is LNHDA and CDR2 is SQIVND (reference sequence). This chain's CDR3 is CASSFRAGPNTGELFF. In nucleotides, the CDR3 is TGTGCCAGTAGTTTTAGAGCGGGGCCGAACACCGGGGAGCTGTTTTTT. The whole variable domain, remainder taken from reference TRBV19 and TRBJ2-2, is DGGITQSPKYLFRKEGQNVTLSCEQNLNHDAMYWYRQDPGQGLRLIYYSQIVNDFQKGDIAEGYSVSREKKESFPLTVTSAQKNPTAFYLCASSFRAGPNTGELFFGEGSRLTVL.

In its sample, this clonotype was seen a few times. The chain combines TRBV20-1 with TRBJ2-7, with D uncertain. The CDR3 is 15 residues long. Germline V gives CDR1 DFQATT, CDR2 SNEGSKA (reference sequence). V was cut by 2 bases and J by 1 base, with 15 bases left in between. The CDR3 is CSARNQLTTSYEQYF. CDR3 coding DNA: TGCAGTGCTAGAAACCAGTTGACAACTTCCTACGAGCAGTACTTC.

This clonotype showed up just a few times. The rearrangement links TRBV7-9 to TRBJ1-4; TRBD1 agrees at 7 bases. The germline V gene has CDR1 SEHNR and CDR2 FQNEAQ (reference sequence). The junction had 5 bases not matched to a gene; V was cut back by 5 bases and J by 5 bases. This CDR3 has 14 residues. The CDR3 reads CASSGKTGNEKLFF. The CDR3 region has the DNA TGTGCCAGCAGCGGAAAGACAGGGAATGAAAAACTGTTTTTT.

This chain connects TRBV11-2 to TRBJ2-1; 16 bases fit TRBD2. CDR3 length: 18 residues. Germline CDR1 and CDR2: SGHAT and FQNNGV. V gave up 6 bases and J gave up 3 bases; unmatched junction bases: 8. Here the CDR3 DNA reads TGTGCCAGCAGACCCCCGGGACTAGCGGGGGGGCACTACAATGAGCAGTTCTTC. It yields the protein CASRPPGLAGGHYNEQFF.

This clonotype has more than one count but fewer than ten. In DNA, the CDR3 is TGTGCCAGCAGAATTAGGTCAGGTAGGACTAGCGGGGGGGCCGCCACAGATACGCAGTATTTT. Translating it yields CASRIRSGRTSGGAATDTQYF. The rearrangement uses TRBV6-4 and TRBJ2-3, with 15 bases lining up with TRBD2. Germline assignment: CDR1 MRHNA and CDR2 SNTAGT. This CDR3 comprises 21 residues. Trimming took 6 bases from V and 2 from J; bases not matched to a gene: 18.

This clonotype was picked up a small number of times. This rearrangement joins TRBV9 to TRBJ2-2; tentative D call: TRBD1 (6 bases). The CDR3 covers 15 residues. V lost 1 base and J lost 5, with 12 bases in between. CDR1 is SGDLS, CDR2 YYNGEE, per germline. CDR3: CASSVMGARTGELFF. CDR3 DNA sequence: TGTGCCAGCAGCGTAATGGGGGCGCGGACCGGGGAGCTGTTTTTT.

This clonotype has a handful of counts. V usage is TRBV7-2 and J usage is TRBJ2-5, with 7 positions matching TRBD2. The CDR3 is 15 residues long. The germline V gene has CDR1 SGHTA and CDR2 FQGNSA. Unmatched junction bases numbered 9, after V lost 5 bases and J lost 3 bases. CDR3 in amino acids: CASSGGGSREETQYF. In nucleotides, the CDR3 is TGTGCCAGCAGCGGGGGGGGGAGTCGGGAAGAGACCCAGTACTTC.

The rearrangement joins TRBV24-1 to TRBJ2-2; the D gene is possibly TRBD2 (6 bases). In germline, CDR1 is KGHDR, CDR2 SFDVKD. CDR3 length: 18 amino acids. V lost 2 bases, J lost 0 bases, and 15 bases lay in between. The CDR3 is CATSDSPAGNANTGELFF. CDR3 nucleotide sequence: TGTGCCACCAGTGATTCACCCGCGGGAAACGCGAACACCGGGGAGCTGTTTTTT.

The V and J genes are TRBV6-2 or TRBV6-3 and TRBJ2-3, with no clear D. V lost 2 bases, J lost 0 bases, and 9 bases lay in between. The CDR3 contains 15 residues. The germline gives CDR1 MNHEY, CDR2 SVGEGT. CDR3 region: CASSYPPASTDTQYF. CDR3 nucleotides: TGTGCCAGCAGTTACCCCCCGGCTAGCACAGATACGCAGTATTTT.

This clonotype occurred a few times. The chain combines TRBV4-2 with TRBJ2-1; D assignment may be TRBD1 or TRBD2 (5 bases each). CDR3 length equals 18 residues. The germline CDR1 and CDR2 sequences are LGHNA and YNFKEQ. With 2 bases removed from V and 2 bases from J, the gap between germline ends came to 19 bases. The CDR3 nucleotides read TGTGCCAGCAGCCAATCCTACGGACGGGACCTAACCTACAATGAGCAGTTCTTC. Translation: CASSQSYGRDLTYNEQFF.

This clonotype was detected many times. The rearrangement joins TRBV20-1 to TRBJ2-2, with 10 nucleotides matching TRBD2. Germline trimming cut 5 bases from V and 6 bases from J; bases unmatched to any gene: 3. Germline assignment: CDR1 DFQATT and CDR2 SNEGSKA (reference sequence). The CDR3 length is 13 residues. The CDR3 here is CSALAGAPGELFF. CDR3 coding DNA: TGCAGTGCTCTAGCGGGGGCCCCCGGGGAGCTGTTTTTT.

This clonotype was observed a few times. This chain connects TRBV11-1 to TRBJ2-1, with TRBD2 identical over 15 bases. Losses at the gene ends were 5 bases for V and 1 base for J; bases not matched to a gene: 6. Germline-derived CDR1 and CDR2 are SGHAT and FQDESV (reference sequence). The length of the CDR3 is 18 residues. CDR3 sequence: CASSPRTSGGASYNEQFF. For the CDR3, the DNA is TGTGCCAGCAGCCCTCGGACTAGCGGGGGGGCGTCCTACAATGAGCAGTTCTTC.

The rearrangement joins TRBV12-3 or TRBV12-4 to TRBJ2-5, with a weak D call TRBD1 (5 bases). Trimming removed 5 bases from V and 3 bases from J, with 19 bases in between. This CDR3 spans 16 amino acids. The DNA for the CDR3 is TGTGCCAGCAGTACGCAGGGTGGCCAGTCCAAAGAGACCCAGTACTTC. Translation gives CASSTQGGQSKETQYF.

In its sample, this clonotype ranks as medium-sized. The rearrangement uses TRBV14 and TRBJ2-7; D not certain. Germline CDR1 SGHDN, CDR2 FVKESK. V shed 3 bases and J shed 0 bases, with 3 bases lying between them. There are 12 residues in the CDR3. CDR3 amino acids: CASSHSSYEQYV. CDR3 DNA: TGTGCCAGCAGCCATAGCTCCTACGAGCAGTACGTC.

The chain recombines TRBV28 with TRBJ1-2, with unresolved D. CDR1 and CDR2 from the germline V gene are MDHEN and SYDVKM. Trimming removed 2 bases from V and 8 bases from J, with 12 bases in between. CDR3 size: 13 residues. Here the CDR3 reads CASSLRGMRGYTF. In nucleotides, the CDR3 is TGTGCCAGCAGTTTAAGAGGGATGCGAGGCTACACCTTC.

This chain joins TRBV7-9 and TRBJ2-3; D is uncertain. CDR3 length: 14 amino acids. Germline V CDR1 and CDR2: SEHNR, FQNEAQ (reference sequence). V gave up 8 bases and J gave up 2 bases, with 14 bases separating them. CDR3: CASGTRTYTDTQYF. CDR3 nucleotides: TGTGCCAGCGGTACTCGGACGTACACAGATACGCAGTATTTT. The full variable domain, in which reference TRBV7-9 and TRBJ2-3 provide the parts outside the CDR3, is DTGVSQNPRHKITKRGQNVTFRCDPISEHNRLYWYRQTLGQGPEFLTYFQNEAQLEKSRLLSDRFSAERPKGSFSTLEIQRTEQGDSAMYLCASGTRTYTDTQYFGPGTRLTVL.

This sequence joins TRBV20-1 and TRBJ2-5, with 11 bases aligning to TRBD2. The germline V gene encodes CDR1 DFQATT and CDR2 SNEGSKA (reference sequence). V dropped 4 bases and J dropped 6; count of bases not matched to a gene: 10. The CDR3 loop spans 15 amino acids. The CDR3 here is CSAIGSGGAVKTQYF. DNA for the CDR3: TGCAGTGCTATCGGTAGCGGGGGGGCCGTAAAGACCCAGTACTTC.

The table lists this clonotype with a few counts. V gene TRBV7-2 combines with J gene TRBJ2-2; 7 bases align to TRBD1. After removal of 6 bases from V and 6 bases from J, the junction contained 7 bases not matched to a gene. This CDR3 spans 14 amino acids. Germline V CDR1 and CDR2: SGHTA, FQGNSA. CDR3: CASSRYDRAGELFF. The CDR3 DNA sequence: TGTGCCAGCAGTCGATACGACAGGGCCGGGGAGCTGTTTTTT.

In DNA, the CDR3 is TGTGCCATCAGTGAGAACCCGGGACAGTATAATTCACCCCTCCACTTT. Amino acids: CAISENPGQYNSPLHF. The chain joins TRBV10-3 to TRBJ1-6; the match to TRBD1 covers 7 bases. The germline CDR1 and CDR2 sequences are ENHRY and SYGVKD. The CDR3 contains 16 residues. The V and J ends lost 2 bases and 4 bases, in that order; junction bases with no gene match: 5.

V gene TRBV5-4 combines with J gene TRBJ2-7; TRBD2 aligns across 9 bases. The V gene's germline CDR1 is SGHNT and CDR2 YYREEE (reference sequence). V lost 3 bases and J lost 5; bases outside the gene matches: 9. The CDR3 has 15 residues. CDR3 bases: TGTGCCAGCAGCTCGCCGGGACTAGCTATCCACGAGCAGTACTTC. Translation gives CASSSPGLAIHEQYF.